These 3 T cell receptor beta chains share one sample of origin, sequenced in a study of HIV-infected children after antiretroviral therapy interruption. Unique molecular identifiers were included in an RNA-based 3' RACE TCR library. TCRdb re-called the 3' RACE reads with MiXCR, one entry per CDR3 protein. Of about 89,000 distinct CDR3 sequences listed, under 8% are singletons. Indicated treatment: PENTA 11 planned treatment interruption arm or continuous ART arm. The specimen was CD45RA+ CD4+ T cells from PBMCs, pooled from several time points, collected from a donor given antiretroviral therapy, either interrupted or continuous. Subset: naive CD4+ CD45RA+ CD45RO- T cells. These TCRs come from a pool of human donors with HIV.

In its sample, this clonotype was seen many times. This chain joins TRBV12-5 and TRBJ2-1; D is possibly TRBD2 (5 bases). Germline CDR1 and CDR2: LGHNT and FRNRAP. This CDR3 contains 16 residues. V was pared by 0 bases and J by 1 base, with 10 bases between. The CDR3 spells CASGLVRDGSYNEQFF. DNA for the CDR3: TGTGCTAGTGGTTTGGTACGGGATGGGTCCTACAATGAGCAGTTCTTC.

This chain joins TRBV6-5 and TRBJ1-1; D call uncertain. The germline CDR1 and CDR2 sequences are MNHEY and SVGAGI. This CDR3 has 13 residues. Trimming removed 5 bases at V and 6 bases at J, with 13 bases between. The CDR3 DNA sequence: TGTGCCAGCAGTGAAGCGGTGTACGCTGAAGCTTTCTTT. Translating gives CASSEAVYAEAFF.

Ten or more counts support this clonotype. The rearrangement uses TRBV20-1 and TRBJ2-5, with D maybe TRBD1 (5 bases). Looked up from germline, CDR1 is DFQATT and CDR2 is SNEGSKA (reference sequence). The V end was cut by 1 base, the J end by 3 bases, with 15 bases between. This CDR3 has 15 amino acids. Written as DNA, the CDR3 is TGCAGTGCTAGAGTCCCAGGGTCGTTGAAAGAGACCCAGTACTTC. Its protein product is CSARVPGSLKETQYF.